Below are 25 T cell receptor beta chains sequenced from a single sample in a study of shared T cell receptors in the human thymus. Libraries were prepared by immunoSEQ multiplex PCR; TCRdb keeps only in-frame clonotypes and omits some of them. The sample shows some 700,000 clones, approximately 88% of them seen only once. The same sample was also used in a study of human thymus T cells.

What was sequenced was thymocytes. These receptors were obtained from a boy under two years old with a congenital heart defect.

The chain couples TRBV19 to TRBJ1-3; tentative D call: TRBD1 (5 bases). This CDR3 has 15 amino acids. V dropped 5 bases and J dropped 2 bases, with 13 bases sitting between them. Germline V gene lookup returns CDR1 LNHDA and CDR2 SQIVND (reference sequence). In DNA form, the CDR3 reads TGTGCCAGTAGTTTCAACCCAGGGACTGGAAACACCATATATTTT. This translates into CASSFNPGTGNTIYF.

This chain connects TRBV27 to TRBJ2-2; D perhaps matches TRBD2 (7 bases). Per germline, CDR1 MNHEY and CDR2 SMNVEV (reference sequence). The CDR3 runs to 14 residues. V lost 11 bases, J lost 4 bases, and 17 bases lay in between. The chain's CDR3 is CAGGGGGITGELFF. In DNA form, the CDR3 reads TGTGCCGGAGGGGGGGGAGGGATCACCGGGGAGCTGTTTTTT.

The CDR3: CASTKGRGTSGANVLTF. The CDR3 DNA reads as TGTGCCAGCACCAAAGGGAGGGGGACCTCTGGGGCCAACGTCCTGACTTTC. V and J are TRBV27 and TRBJ2-6; a possible D gene is TRBD2 (7 bases). The CDR3 runs 17 residues. V lost 7 bases and J 0 bases, leaving 16 bases between the germline ends. In germline, CDR1 is MNHEY, CDR2 SMNVEV (reference sequence).

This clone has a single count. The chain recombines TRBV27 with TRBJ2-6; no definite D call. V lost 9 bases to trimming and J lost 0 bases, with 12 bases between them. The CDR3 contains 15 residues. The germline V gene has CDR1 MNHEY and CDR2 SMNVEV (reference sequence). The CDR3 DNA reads TGTGCCAGTCGCCCGCGGAGCTCTGGGGCCAACGTCCTGACTTTC. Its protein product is CASRPRSSGANVLTF.

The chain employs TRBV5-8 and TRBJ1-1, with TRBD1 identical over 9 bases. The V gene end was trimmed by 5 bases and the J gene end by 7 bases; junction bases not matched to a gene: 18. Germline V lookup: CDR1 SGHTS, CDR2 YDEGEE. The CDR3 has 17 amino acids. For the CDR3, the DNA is TGTGCCAGCAGGACAGGGGGTGACAGGGCGCGAACAGTTGAAGCTTTCTTT. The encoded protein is CASRTGGDRARTVEAFF.

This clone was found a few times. CDR3 DNA: TGCGCCAGCAGCCAAGAGGTAGGGGGACAGAATAAGTACGAGCAGTACTTC. Protein: CASSQEVGGQNKYEQYF. The V call is TRBV4-3, the J call TRBJ2-7; 7 positions agree with TRBD1. The trim removed 0 bases at V and 4 bases at J, leaving 12 bases unmatched. The CDR3 runs 17 residues. Germline loops: CDR1 LGHNA, CDR2 YSLEER.

The CDR3 sequence is CAWSVSCLNTEAFF. CDR3 DNA: TGTGCCTGGAGTGTTTCATGTTTGAACACTGAAGCTTTCTTT. The J gene is TRBJ1-1, the V gene TRBV30; D remains unclear. Trimming took off 0 bases at V and 0 bases at J, with 8 bases between the two ends. The CDR3 covers 14 residues. Per germline, CDR1 GTSNPN and CDR2 SVGIG (reference sequence).

CDR3 region: CASSLYPSTSGSAYEQYF. In DNA, the CDR3 is TGTGCCAGCAGTTTATATCCCTCGACTAGCGGGAGCGCCTACGAGCAGTACTTC. The J gene is TRBJ2-7, the V gene TRBV28; TRBD2 matches at 12 bases. CDR3 length: 18 amino acids. Looked up from germline, CDR1 is MDHEN and CDR2 is SYDVKM. V was pared by 1 base and J by 2 bases, with 9 bases of the junction left unmatched.

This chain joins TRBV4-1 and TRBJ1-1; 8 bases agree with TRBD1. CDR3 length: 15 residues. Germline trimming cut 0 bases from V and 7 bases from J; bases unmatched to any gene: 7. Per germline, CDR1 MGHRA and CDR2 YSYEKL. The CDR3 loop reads CASSQEKQGAGEAFF. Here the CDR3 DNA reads TGCGCCAGCAGCCAAGAGAAGCAGGGGGCGGGTGAAGCTTTCTTT.

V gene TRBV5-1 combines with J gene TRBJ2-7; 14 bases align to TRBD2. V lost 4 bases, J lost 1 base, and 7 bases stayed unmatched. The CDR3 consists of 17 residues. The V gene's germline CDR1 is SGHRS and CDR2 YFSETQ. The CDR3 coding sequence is TGCGCCAGCAGCCCGGGGACTAGCGGGAGCCCTTCCTACGAGCAGTACTTC. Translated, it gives CASSPGTSGSPSYEQYF.

The CDR3 region has the DNA TGCGCCAGCAGCCAAGATGGGGGCGGTTCTAACTATGGCTACACCTTC. It translates to CASSQDGGGSNYGYTF. The chain joins TRBV4-1 to TRBJ1-2; D is perhaps TRBD1 (6 bases). This CDR3 has 16 residues. From germline, CDR1 is MGHRA and CDR2 YSYEKL. The V end was cut by 0 bases, the J end by 0 bases, with 11 bases between.

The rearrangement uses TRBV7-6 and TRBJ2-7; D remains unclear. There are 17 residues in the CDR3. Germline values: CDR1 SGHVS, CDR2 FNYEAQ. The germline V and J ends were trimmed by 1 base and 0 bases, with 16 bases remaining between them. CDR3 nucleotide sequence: TGTGCCAGCAGCTTAGGGTCTGGTGAGCCGGGCTCCTACGAGCAGTACTTC. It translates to CASSLGSGEPGSYEQYF.

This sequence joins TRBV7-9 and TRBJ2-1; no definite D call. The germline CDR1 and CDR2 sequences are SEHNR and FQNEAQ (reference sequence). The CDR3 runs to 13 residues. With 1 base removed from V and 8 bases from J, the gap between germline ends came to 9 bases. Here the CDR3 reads CASSLEAEDEQFF. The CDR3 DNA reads TGTGCCAGCAGCTTAGAAGCAGAGGATGAGCAGTTCTTC. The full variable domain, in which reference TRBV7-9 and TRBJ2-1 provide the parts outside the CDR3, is DTGVSQNPRHKITKRGQNVTFRCDPISEHNRLYWYRQTLGQGPEFLTYFQNEAQLEKSRLLSDRFSAERPKGSFSTLEIQRTEQGDSAMYLCASSLEAEDEQFFGPGTRLTVL.

The CDR3 sequence: CASSIVSGGTDTQYF. The CDR3 bases are TGTGCCAGTAGTATTGTTAGCGGAGGCACAGATACGCAGTATTTT. The chain couples TRBV19 to TRBJ2-3; D is perhaps TRBD2 (6 bases). The CDR3 spans 15 residues. Trimming took off 3 bases at V and 1 base at J, with 11 bases between the two ends. From germline, CDR1 is LNHDA and CDR2 SQIVND (reference sequence).

Here the CDR3 reads CASSLGGTGINEQYF. In nucleotides, the CDR3 is TGTGCCAGCAGTTTGGGGGGGACAGGGATTAACGAGCAGTACTTC. The chain employs TRBV27 and TRBJ2-7, with 9 bases aligning to TRBD1. CDR1 is MNHEY, CDR2 SMNVEV, per germline (reference sequence). V trimming: 3 bases; J trimming: 5 bases; junction bases outside the gene matches: 8. The length of the CDR3 is 15 residues.

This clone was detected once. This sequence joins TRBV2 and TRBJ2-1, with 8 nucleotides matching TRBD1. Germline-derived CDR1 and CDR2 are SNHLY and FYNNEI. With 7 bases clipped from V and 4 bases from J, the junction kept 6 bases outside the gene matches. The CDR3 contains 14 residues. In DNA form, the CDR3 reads TGTGCCAGCACCCCGGGACAGGAGTACAATGAGCAGTTCTTC. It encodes CASTPGQEYNEQFF.

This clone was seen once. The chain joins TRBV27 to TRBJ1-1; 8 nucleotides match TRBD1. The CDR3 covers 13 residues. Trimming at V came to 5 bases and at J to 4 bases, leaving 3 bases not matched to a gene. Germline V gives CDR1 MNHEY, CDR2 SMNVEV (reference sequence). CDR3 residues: CASSRTGSTEAFF. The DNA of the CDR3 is TGTGCCAGCAGTCGGACAGGGTCCACTGAAGCTTTCTTT.

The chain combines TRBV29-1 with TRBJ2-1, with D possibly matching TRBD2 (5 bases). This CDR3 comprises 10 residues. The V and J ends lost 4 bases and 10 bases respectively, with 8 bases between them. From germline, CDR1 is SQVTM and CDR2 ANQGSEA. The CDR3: CSVVGLEQFF. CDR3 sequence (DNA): TGCAGCGTTGTCGGACTCGAGCAGTTCTTC.

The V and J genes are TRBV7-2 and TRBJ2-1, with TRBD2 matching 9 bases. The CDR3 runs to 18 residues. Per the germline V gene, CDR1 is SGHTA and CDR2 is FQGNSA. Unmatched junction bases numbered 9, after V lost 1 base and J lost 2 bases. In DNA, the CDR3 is TGTGCCAGCAGCTTAGGGGGTCTTGGCGGGAGGGCCTACAATGAGCAGTTCTTC. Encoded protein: CASSLGGLGGRAYNEQFF. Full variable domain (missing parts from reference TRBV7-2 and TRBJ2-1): GAGVSQSPSNKVTEKGKDVELRCDPISGHTALYWYRQSLGQGLEFLIYFQGNSAPDKSGLPSDRFSAERTGGSVSTLTIQRTQQEDSAVYLCASSLGGLGGRAYNEQFFGPGTRLTVL.

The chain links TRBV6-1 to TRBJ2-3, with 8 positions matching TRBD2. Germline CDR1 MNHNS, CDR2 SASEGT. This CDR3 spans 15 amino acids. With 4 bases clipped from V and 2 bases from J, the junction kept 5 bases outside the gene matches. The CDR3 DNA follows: TGTGCCAGCAGTGGGGCGGGGGGTAACACAGATACGCAGTATTTT. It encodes CASSGAGGNTDTQYF.

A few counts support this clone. In DNA form, the CDR3 reads TGTGCCAGCAGCTTAGCCAGTTCGTTGGGAGATAAGGACGAGCAGTACTTC. This encodes CASSLASSLGDKDEQYF. The chain couples TRBV7-2 to TRBJ2-7; tentatively, D is TRBD2 (5 bases). V lost 0 bases to trimming and J lost 5 bases, with 20 bases between them. The CDR3 has 17 residues. The germline V gene has CDR1 SGHTA and CDR2 FQGNSA.

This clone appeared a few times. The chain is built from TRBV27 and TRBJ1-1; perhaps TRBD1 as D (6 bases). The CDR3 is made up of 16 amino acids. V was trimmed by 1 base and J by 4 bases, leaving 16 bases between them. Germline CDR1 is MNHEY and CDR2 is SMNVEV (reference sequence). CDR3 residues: CASSLFPPQGPTEAFF. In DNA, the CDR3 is TGTGCCAGCAGTTTATTTCCCCCCCAGGGGCCCACTGAAGCTTTCTTT.

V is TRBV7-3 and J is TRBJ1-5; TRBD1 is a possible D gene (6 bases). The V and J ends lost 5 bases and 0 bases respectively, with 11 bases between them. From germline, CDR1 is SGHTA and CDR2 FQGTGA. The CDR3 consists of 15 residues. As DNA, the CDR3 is TGTGCCAGCAGCGCAGGACAGCATAGCAATCAGCCCCAGCATTTT. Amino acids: CASSAGQHSNQPQHF.

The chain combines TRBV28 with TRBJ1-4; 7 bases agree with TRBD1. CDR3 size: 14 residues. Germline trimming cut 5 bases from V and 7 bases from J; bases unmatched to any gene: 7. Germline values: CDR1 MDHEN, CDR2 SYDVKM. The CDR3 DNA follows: TGTGCCAGCAGTCCCGGGACAGCAAGTGAAAAACTGTTTTTT. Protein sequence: CASSPGTASEKLFF.

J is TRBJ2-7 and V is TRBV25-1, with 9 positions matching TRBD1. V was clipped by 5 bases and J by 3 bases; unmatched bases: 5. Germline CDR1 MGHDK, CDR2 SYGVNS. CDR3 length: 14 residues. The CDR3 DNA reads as TGTGCCAGCAGTTCGACAGGGGGTTTCTACGAGCAGTACTTC. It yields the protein CASSSTGGFYEQYF.